This is a list of T cell receptor beta chains from one sample in a study of CD8 T cells in Susac syndrome. MiXCR, applied by TCRdb to the immunoSEQ multiplex PCR reads, yields one record per CDR3 protein. Here the sample spans around 300,000 distinct CDR3 sequences, 70% to 90% being singletons. Sequencing was performed on CD8+ T cells from PBMCs. These receptors all stem from a human donor with multiple sclerosis. Each CDR3 is given with its conserved first and last residue. The D gene is left open where the match is weak. Some rows have no size entry. The others give once, few or many, or a class for an expanded clone.

j_call: TRBJ1-5
clone_size: NA
v_call: TRBV2
d_call: NA
cdr3_aa: CASGEGGIYQPQHF
cdr3_nt: TGTGCCAGCGGCGAGGGAGGGATCTATCAGCCCCAGCATTTT

j_call: TRBJ2-5
clone_size: NA
v_call: TRBV7-9
d_call: NA
cdr3_aa: CASSLVGPSGETQYF
cdr3_nt: TGTGCCAGCAGCTTAGTTGGGCCCTCCGGGGAGACCCAGTACTTC

j_call: TRBJ1-1
clone_size: NA
v_call: TRBV4-2
d_call: NA
cdr3_aa: CASSQEARVGNTEAFF
cdr3_nt: TGTGCCAGCAGCCAAGAGGCCAGGGTGGGAAACACTGAAGCTTTCTTT

j_call: TRBJ2-1
clone_size: NA
v_call: TRBV28
d_call: TRBD2
cdr3_aa: CASSHRTSGIYNEQFF
cdr3_nt: TGTGCCAGCAGTCATCGGACTAGCGGGATTTACAATGAGCAGTTCTTC

j_call: TRBJ2-7
clone_size: once
v_call: TRBV12-3/TRBV12-4
d_call: NA
cdr3_aa: CASSLRDPEQYF
cdr3_nt: TGTGCCAGCAGTTTAAGGGATCCCGAGCAGTACTTC

j_call: TRBJ2-4
clone_size: NA
v_call: TRBV5-4
d_call: NA
cdr3_aa: CASCIGGLGAKNIQYF
cdr3_nt: TGTGCCAGCTGTATTGGGGGTCTCGGGGCCAAAAACATTCAGTACTTC

j_call: TRBJ2-7
clone_size: NA
v_call: TRBV20-1
d_call: TRBD2
cdr3_aa: CSAKAGRFSYEQYF
cdr3_nt: TGCAGTGCTAAAGCGGGACGCTTTTCCTACGAGCAGTACTTC

j_call: TRBJ2-4
clone_size: NA
v_call: TRBV24-1
d_call: NA
cdr3_aa: CATSDLRIQYF
cdr3_nt: TGTGCCACCAGTGATTTGAGAATTCAGTACTTC

j_call: TRBJ2-2
clone_size: NA
v_call: TRBV7-6
d_call: NA
cdr3_aa: CASSPVAGNGELFF
cdr3_nt: TGTGCCAGCAGCCCCGTGGCGGGGAACGGGGAGCTGTTTTTT

j_call: TRBJ1-2
clone_size: NA
v_call: TRBV12-3/TRBV12-4
d_call: NA
cdr3_aa: CASSLVAQAPNYGYTF
cdr3_nt: TGTGCCAGCAGTTTAGTTGCTCAGGCCCCTAACTATGGCTACACCTTC

j_call: TRBJ2-3
clone_size: NA
v_call: TRBV3-1
d_call: NA
cdr3_aa: CASSQDNRLSTDTQYF
cdr3_nt: TGTGCCAGCAGCCAAGATAACAGGCTAAGCACAGATACGCAGTATTTT

j_call: TRBJ1-1
clone_size: NA
v_call: TRBV14
d_call: NA
cdr3_aa: CASSYTTLGNTEAFF
cdr3_nt: TGTGCCAGCAGCTATACAACGTTGGGGAACACTGAAGCTTTCTTT

j_call: TRBJ2-5
clone_size: NA
v_call: TRBV7-9
d_call: NA
cdr3_aa: CASSYQGETQYF
cdr3_nt: TGTGCCAGCAGCTACCAGGGAGAGACCCAGTACTTC

j_call: TRBJ2-3
clone_size: NA
v_call: TRBV20-1
d_call: TRBD1
cdr3_aa: CSAGSDREDTDTQYF
cdr3_nt: TGCAGTGCTGGGAGCGACAGGGAAGACACAGATACGCAGTATTTT

j_call: TRBJ2-5
clone_size: NA
v_call: TRBV27
d_call: NA
cdr3_aa: CASSSRQETQYF
cdr3_nt: TGTGCCAGCAGTTCCAGACAAGAGACCCAGTACTTC

j_call: TRBJ2-7
clone_size: NA
v_call: TRBV12-2
d_call: NA
cdr3_aa: CASRLYEQYF
cdr3_nt: TGTGCAAGTCGCTTATACGAGCAGTACTTC

j_call: TRBJ2-5
clone_size: NA
v_call: TRBV9
d_call: TRBD1
cdr3_aa: CASSPMDRPLGATQYF
cdr3_nt: TGTGCCAGCAGCCCGATGGACAGGCCCTTGGGAGCTACCCAGTACTTC

j_call: TRBJ2-1
clone_size: NA
v_call: TRBV29-1
d_call: NA
cdr3_aa: CSVEDFYNEQFF
cdr3_nt: TGCAGCGTTGAGGACTTCTACAATGAGCAGTTCTTC

j_call: TRBJ2-7
clone_size: NA
v_call: TRBV30
d_call: NA
cdr3_aa: CAWTRGSYEQYF
cdr3_nt: TGTGCCTGGACCCGGGGGTCCTACGAGCAGTACTTC

j_call: TRBJ2-5
clone_size: NA
v_call: TRBV28
d_call: TRBD2
cdr3_aa: CASSLDASGRAVKTQYF
cdr3_nt: TGTGCCAGCAGTTTAGACGCTAGCGGGAGGGCCGTGAAGACCCAGTACTTC

j_call: TRBJ2-7
clone_size: once
v_call: TRBV28
d_call: NA
cdr3_aa: CASRIGTGTYEQYF
cdr3_nt: TGTGCCAGCAGGATTGGGACCGGGACCTACGAGCAGTACTTC

j_call: TRBJ2-3
clone_size: NA
v_call: TRBV7-9
d_call: TRBD2
cdr3_aa: CASSHPLAGGSERDTQYF
cdr3_nt: TGTGCCAGCAGCCATCCACTAGCGGGAGGGTCTGAGCGGGATACGCAGTATTTT

j_call: TRBJ2-2
clone_size: NA
v_call: TRBV29-1
d_call: NA
cdr3_aa: CSVEDRGSNTGELFF
cdr3_nt: TGCAGCGTTGAAGACAGGGGATCGAACACCGGGGAGCTGTTTTTT

j_call: TRBJ2-7
clone_size: few
v_call: TRBV6-2/TRBV6-3
d_call: NA
cdr3_aa: CASSPLDNPYEQYF
cdr3_nt: TGTGCCAGCAGTCCCCTGGACAATCCATACGAGCAGTACTTC

j_call: TRBJ2-3
clone_size: NA
v_call: TRBV2
d_call: TRBD2
cdr3_aa: CASILTSLDTQYF
cdr3_nt: TGTGCCAGCATCCTGACTAGCTTAGATACGCAGTATTTT

j_call: TRBJ1-1
clone_size: few
v_call: TRBV6-5
d_call: NA
cdr3_aa: CASSGGAEAFF
cdr3_nt: TGTGCCAGCAGCGGGGGGGCTGAAGCTTTCTTT

j_call: TRBJ2-5
clone_size: few
v_call: TRBV4-1
d_call: TRBD2
cdr3_aa: CASSQDRGSGDPQYF
cdr3_nt: TGCGCCAGCAGCCAAGATCGGGGTAGCGGGGACCCCCAGTACTTC

j_call: TRBJ1-1
clone_size: NA
v_call: TRBV5-6
d_call: TRBD1
cdr3_aa: CASSVGQGGYTEAFF
cdr3_nt: TGTGCCAGCAGCGTAGGACAGGGGGGTTACACTGAAGCTTTCTTT

j_call: TRBJ1-1
clone_size: NA
v_call: TRBV29-1
d_call: NA
cdr3_aa: CIDSAAEAFF
cdr3_nt: TGCATCGACAGTGCAGCTGAAGCTTTCTTT

j_call: TRBJ2-3
clone_size: NA
v_call: TRBV7-8
d_call: NA
cdr3_aa: CASSSKFTGPATDTQYF
cdr3_nt: TGTGCCAGCAGCTCAAAATTCACAGGGCCAGCCACAGATACGCAGTATTTT

j_call: TRBJ1-5
clone_size: NA
v_call: TRBV28
d_call: NA
cdr3_aa: CASSLWKGDSNQPQHF
cdr3_nt: TGTGCCAGCAGTTTATGGAAAGGGGATAGCAATCAGCCCCAGCATTTT

j_call: TRBJ1-1
clone_size: NA
v_call: TRBV11-2
d_call: NA
cdr3_aa: CASSAGARTEAFF
cdr3_nt: TGTGCCAGCAGCGCAGGGGCACGAACTGAAGCTTTCTTT

j_call: TRBJ2-3
clone_size: NA
v_call: TRBV20-1
d_call: TRBD2
cdr3_aa: CSARGGRASGPVPDTQYF
cdr3_nt: TGCAGTGCTAGAGGAGGAAGGGCTAGCGGTCCAGTCCCGGATACGCAGTATTTT

j_call: TRBJ2-1
clone_size: NA
v_call: TRBV10-2
d_call: NA
cdr3_aa: CASSDGGQGNEQFF
cdr3_nt: TGCGCCAGCAGTGACGGGGGGCAGGGCAATGAGCAGTTCTTC

j_call: TRBJ2-3
clone_size: NA
v_call: TRBV6-5
d_call: NA
cdr3_aa: CASSYDPRTDTQYF
cdr3_nt: TGTGCCAGCAGTTATGACCCGAGGACAGATACGCAGTATTTT

j_call: TRBJ2-7
clone_size: NA
v_call: TRBV9
d_call: NA
cdr3_aa: CASSVGGESYEQYF
cdr3_nt: TGTGCCAGCAGCGTAGGAGGTGAGAGTTACGAGCAGTACTTC

j_call: TRBJ2-1
clone_size: NA
v_call: TRBV28
d_call: NA
cdr3_aa: CASSLKTVNEQFF
cdr3_nt: TGTGCCAGCAGTTTAAAGACAGTCAATGAGCAGTTCTTC

j_call: TRBJ1-1
clone_size: NA
v_call: TRBV7-9
d_call: NA
cdr3_aa: CASSALDSLNTEAFF
cdr3_nt: TGTGCCAGCAGCGCATTGGACAGCTTGAATACTGAAGCTTTCTTT

j_call: TRBJ2-7
clone_size: NA
v_call: TRBV27
d_call: NA
cdr3_aa: CASSFGRYYEQYF
cdr3_nt: TGTGCCAGCAGTTTCGGCAGGTACTACGAGCAGTACTTC

j_call: TRBJ2-7
clone_size: NA
v_call: TRBV30
d_call: NA
cdr3_aa: CAWCRGAGGSYEQYF
cdr3_nt: TGTGCCTGGTGCCGGGGGGCAGGGGGATCCTACGAGCAGTACTTC

j_call: TRBJ2-1
clone_size: NA
v_call: TRBV25-1
d_call: NA
cdr3_aa: CASSDGVLPGDEQFF
cdr3_nt: TGTGCCAGCAGTGATGGCGTCCTTCCCGGGGATGAGCAGTTCTTC

j_call: TRBJ2-7
clone_size: NA
v_call: TRBV4-3
d_call: TRBD2
cdr3_aa: CACSQGTSGHYEQYF
cdr3_nt: TGCGCCTGCAGCCAGGGTACTAGCGGACACTACGAGCAGTACTTC

j_call: TRBJ2-1
clone_size: NA
v_call: TRBV9
d_call: TRBD2
cdr3_aa: CASSTRRDYPISPNEQFF
cdr3_nt: TGTGCCAGCAGCACCCGCAGGGACTACCCTATTAGTCCCAATGAGCAGTTCTTC

j_call: TRBJ2-2
clone_size: NA
v_call: TRBV5-6
d_call: NA
cdr3_aa: CATSLRGAGELFF
cdr3_nt: TGTGCCACTAGTCTAAGGGGAGCCGGGGAGCTGTTTTTT

j_call: TRBJ2-3
clone_size: NA
v_call: TRBV6-5
d_call: TRBD2
cdr3_aa: CASSYLASGRAELDTQYF
cdr3_nt: TGTGCCAGCAGTTACTTGGCTAGCGGGAGGGCCGAGTTAGATACGCAGTATTTT

j_call: TRBJ2-7
clone_size: NA
v_call: TRBV30
d_call: NA
cdr3_aa: CAWSVFQGPYEQYF
cdr3_nt: TGTGCCTGGAGTGTATTCCAGGGGCCCTACGAGCAGTACTTC

j_call: TRBJ2-3
clone_size: NA
v_call: TRBV19
d_call: NA
cdr3_aa: CGAGETSTDTQYF
cdr3_nt: TGTGGGGCAGGCGAAACTAGCACAGATACGCAGTATTTT